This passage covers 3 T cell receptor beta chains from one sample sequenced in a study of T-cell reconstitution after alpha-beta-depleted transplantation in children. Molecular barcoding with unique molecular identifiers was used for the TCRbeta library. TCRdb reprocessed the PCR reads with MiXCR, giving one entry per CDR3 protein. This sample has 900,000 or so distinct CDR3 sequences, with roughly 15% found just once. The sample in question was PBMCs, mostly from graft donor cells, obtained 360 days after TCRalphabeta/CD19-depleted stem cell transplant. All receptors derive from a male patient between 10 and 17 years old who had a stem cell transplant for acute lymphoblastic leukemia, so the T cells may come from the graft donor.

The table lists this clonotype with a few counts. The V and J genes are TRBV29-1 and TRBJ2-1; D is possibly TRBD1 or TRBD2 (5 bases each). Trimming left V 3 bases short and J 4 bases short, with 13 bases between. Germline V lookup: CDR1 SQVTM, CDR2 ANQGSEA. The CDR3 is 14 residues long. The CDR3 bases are TGCAGCGTTGACGGGGCAGTCTGGTACAATGAGCAGTTCTTC. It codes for CSVDGAVWYNEQFF.

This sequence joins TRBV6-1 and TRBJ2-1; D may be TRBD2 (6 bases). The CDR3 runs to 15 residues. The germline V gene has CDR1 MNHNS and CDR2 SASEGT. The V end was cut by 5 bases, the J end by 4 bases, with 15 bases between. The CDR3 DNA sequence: TGTGCCAGCAGTAGTCCTGGAGGGAGTTACAATGAGCAGTTCTTC. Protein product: CASSSPGGSYNEQFF.

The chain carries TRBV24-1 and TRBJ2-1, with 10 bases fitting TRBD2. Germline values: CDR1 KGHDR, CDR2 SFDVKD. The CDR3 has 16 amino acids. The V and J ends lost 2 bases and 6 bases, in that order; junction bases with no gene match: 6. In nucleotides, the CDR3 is TGTGCCACCAGTGATTCTAGCGGGAGAGGAGCCAATGAGCAGTTCTTC. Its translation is CATSDSSGRGANEQFF.